This is a list of T cell receptor beta chains from one sample in a study of CD8 T cells in ankylosing spondylitis. TCRdb re-derived calls from the 5' RACE reads in MiXCR, one entry per CDR3 protein. Of around 320,000 distinct CDR3 sequences detected, under 25% appear once; the ten largest clones hold 3.5% to 4.5%. Sequenced material: blood, either unsorted or a sorted T cell fraction (not recorded which). The receptors were gathered from a female donor with ankylosing spondylitis or in good health (not recorded which). Both conserved end residues are part of each CDR3. The D gene is left open where the match is weak. Some rows mark clone size as missing; the rest say once, few, many or name a class of expanded clone.

V gene: TRBV6-5; D gene: TRBD2; J gene: TRBJ2-1; clone size: many; CDR3 protein: CASSYGLAGGNEQFF; CDR3 DNA: TGTGCCAGCAGTTACGGACTAGCGGGAGGGAATGAGCAGTTCTTC
V gene: TRBV6-1; D gene: TRBD1; J gene: TRBJ1-2; clone size: -; CDR3 protein: CASSRRDSAYGYTF; CDR3 DNA: TGTGCCAGCAGCCGCAGGGACAGCGCTTATGGCTACACCTTC
V gene: TRBV23-1; D gene: -; J gene: TRBJ2-7; clone size: -; CDR3 protein: CASRQRIGGPYEQYF; CDR3 DNA: TGCGCCAGCCGACAGAGGATCGGTGGACCCTACGAGCAGTACTTC
V gene: TRBV6-1; D gene: -; J gene: TRBJ2-1; clone size: many; CDR3 protein: CASRRSTSYHEQFF; CDR3 DNA: TGTGCCAGCAGGAGGTCGACTAGTTACCATGAGCAGTTCTTC
V gene: TRBV7-2; D gene: -; J gene: TRBJ2-3; clone size: -; CDR3 protein: CASSFRRAADTQYF; CDR3 DNA: TGTGCCAGCAGCTTTAGGAGGGCCGCGGATACGCAGTATTTT
V gene: TRBV6-1; D gene: -; J gene: TRBJ2-7; clone size: -; CDR3 protein: CASSRGVAGAYEQYF; CDR3 DNA: TGTGCCAGCAGTAGGGGGGTGGCAGGGGCCTACGAGCAGTACTTC
V gene: TRBV5-1; D gene: -; J gene: TRBJ1-2; clone size: few; CDR3 protein: CASSPGLKDGYTF; CDR3 DNA: TGCGCCAGCAGCCCGGGACTTAAGGACGGCTACACCTTC
V gene: TRBV19; D gene: TRBD2; J gene: TRBJ2-1; clone size: -; CDR3 protein: CASLGPSGNDEQFF; CDR3 DNA: TGTGCCAGCCTGGGGCCTAGCGGGAACGATGAGCAGTTCTTC
V gene: TRBV9; D gene: -; J gene: TRBJ2-2; clone size: -; CDR3 protein: CASSVVSGFTGELFF; CDR3 DNA: TGTGCCAGCAGCGTAGTTAGCGGATTCACCGGGGAGCTGTTTTTT
V gene: TRBV7-9; D gene: -; J gene: TRBJ2-1; clone size: -; CDR3 protein: CASSLKGAPYNEQFF; CDR3 DNA: TGTGCCAGCAGCTTAAAGGGAGCTCCCTACAATGAGCAGTTCTTC
V gene: TRBV20-1; D gene: -; J gene: TRBJ2-1; clone size: many; CDR3 protein: CSAAGVAYNEQFF; CDR3 DNA: TGCAGTGCCGCCGGAGTAGCATACAATGAGCAGTTCTTC
V gene: TRBV11-2; D gene: TRBD1; J gene: TRBJ2-4; clone size: -; CDR3 protein: CASSAGGGIQYF; CDR3 DNA: TGTGCCAGCAGCGCAGGGGGCGGCATTCAGTACTTC
V gene: TRBV20-1; D gene: -; J gene: TRBJ1-1; clone size: -; CDR3 protein: CSAKMNTEAFF; CDR3 DNA: TGCAGTGCTAAGATGAATACTGAAGCTTTCTTT
V gene: TRBV6-1; D gene: TRBD2; J gene: TRBJ2-1; clone size: -; CDR3 protein: CASRAGLAASNEQFF; CDR3 DNA: TGTGCCAGCAGGGCGGGACTAGCGGCCTCCAATGAGCAGTTCTTC
V gene: TRBV10-1; D gene: TRBD2; J gene: TRBJ2-3; clone size: few; CDR3 protein: CASSESISGNADTQYF; CDR3 DNA: TGCGCCAGCAGTGAATCTATTAGCGGGAATGCAGATACGCAGTATTTT
V gene: TRBV9; D gene: TRBD2; J gene: TRBJ2-5; clone size: -; CDR3 protein: CASSPAGTRGQETQYF; CDR3 DNA: TGTGCCAGCAGCCCCGCCGGGACTAGGGGCCAAGAGACCCAGTACTTC
V gene: TRBV6-1; D gene: TRBD2; J gene: TRBJ2-3; clone size: many; CDR3 protein: CASKTSGADTQYF; CDR3 DNA: TGTGCCAGCAAAACTAGCGGGGCAGATACGCAGTATTTT
V gene: TRBV20-1; D gene: -; J gene: TRBJ2-1; clone size: few; CDR3 protein: CSARTRGFSYNEQFF; CDR3 DNA: TGCAGTGCGAGGACCCGGGGATTCTCCTACAATGAGCAGTTCTTC
V gene: TRBV20-1; D gene: TRBD2; J gene: TRBJ2-1; clone size: -; CDR3 protein: CSAAGGVNNEQFF; CDR3 DNA: TGCAGTGCCGCGGGAGGGGTCAACAATGAGCAGTTCTTC
V gene: TRBV6-1; D gene: -; J gene: TRBJ2-3; clone size: -; CDR3 protein: CASRPASAPHPDTQYF; CDR3 DNA: TGTGCCAGCAGACCAGCTTCCGCCCCCCATCCAGATACGCAGTATTTT
V gene: TRBV4-3; D gene: -; J gene: TRBJ1-1; clone size: few; CDR3 protein: CASSQDGGRRNTEAFF; CDR3 DNA: TGCGCCAGCAGCCAAGATGGGGGACGGAGGAACACTGAAGCTTTCTTT
V gene: TRBV20-1; D gene: TRBD2; J gene: TRBJ2-3; clone size: few; CDR3 protein: CSAREVAGGFTDTQYF; CDR3 DNA: TGCAGTGCTAGAGAGGTAGCGGGAGGTTTCACAGATACGCAGTATTTT
V gene: TRBV19; D gene: -; J gene: TRBJ1-1; clone size: -; CDR3 protein: CASRQSGRMNTEAFF; CDR3 DNA: TGTGCCAGTAGGCAGAGTGGGAGAATGAACACTGAAGCTTTCTTT
V gene: TRBV5-1; D gene: -; J gene: TRBJ2-5; clone size: -; CDR3 protein: CASSLGPSQGETQYF; CDR3 DNA: TGCGCCAGCAGCTTGGGACCTTCTCAGGGGGAGACCCAGTACTTC
V gene: TRBV11-1; D gene: -; J gene: TRBJ2-7; clone size: few; CDR3 protein: CASSLGTRETYEQYF; CDR3 DNA: TGTGCCAGCAGCTTAGGGACACGGGAAACCTACGAGCAGTACTTC
V gene: TRBV6-5; D gene: -; J gene: TRBJ1-1; clone size: few; CDR3 protein: CASSYLWTAFF; CDR3 DNA: TGTGCCAGCAGTTACCTTTGGACTGCTTTCTTT
V gene: TRBV10-2; D gene: -; J gene: TRBJ2-1; clone size: -; CDR3 protein: CASSEWGRPNEQFF; CDR3 DNA: TGCGCCAGCAGTGAGTGGGGACGACCCAATGAGCAGTTCTTC
V gene: TRBV6-5; D gene: TRBD1; J gene: TRBJ2-7; clone size: -; CDR3 protein: CASSRQGLEQYF; CDR3 DNA: TGTGCCAGCAGTCGACAGGGCCTCGAGCAGTACTTC
V gene: TRBV4-3; D gene: -; J gene: TRBJ2-5; clone size: few; CDR3 protein: CASSRRGVGETQYF; CDR3 DNA: TGCGCCAGCAGCCGTCGAGGGGTAGGTGAGACCCAGTACTTC